This TCR beta chain was captured in a study of T-cell reconstitution after alpha-beta-depleted transplantation in children. Findings and limits, study-wide: It was surviving recipient T cells and thymic progenitors that gave some patients high TCRbeta diversity at day 60. At around two months after transplant, the alpha-beta T cells were reportedly derived from several hundred expanded clones that came from non-depleted graft cells. T-cell counts and diversity at one year following transplant were attributed mainly to newly produced T cells.

This clonotype was picked up a small number of times. Its antigen remains unidentified. Germline and junction disagree at one end, which may indicate a read error. Germline CDR1 and CDR2: SGHRS and YFSETQ. CDR3 length: 14 residues. A TCRbeta library incorporating unique molecular identifiers was prepared. From the PCR reads, TCRdb called clonotypes with MiXCR, one entry per CDR3 protein. This sample has roughly 500,000 distinct CDR3 sequences, with under 12% found just once. Material: PBMCs, obtained before TCRalphabeta/CD19-depleted stem cell transplant. V is TRBV5-1 and J is TRBJ2-7, with TRBD1 matching 10 bases. The origin of this receptor is a child aged 2-15 years with inherited bone marrow failure, due to receive a stem cell transplant. The CDR3 DNA follows: TGCGCCAGCACCTTGGGGGACAGGGGCGATGAGCAGTACTTC. This translates into CASTLGDRGDEQYF.